A selection of T cell receptor beta chains follows, all from one sample in a study of response to subunit inactivated influenza vaccine. MiXCR, run by TCRdb on the RT-PCR reads, gives a single entry per CDR3 protein. The table shows 540,000 or so distinct CDR3 sequences, with 10% to 15% occurring only once. The material was PBMCs from blood, obtained roughly 45 days after vaccination. These TCRs come from a man aged 50 or older who received an inactivated influenza vaccine. CDR3s include the opening cysteine and the closing phenylalanine or tryptophan. D genes are given only for firm matches. A row's size may be missing; if present it is once, few, many or a size class.

D gene	J gene	V gene	clone size	CDR3 DNA	CDR3 protein
TRBD1	TRBJ2-3	TRBV20-1	few	TGCAGTGCTGACCGGGACAGGAGCACAGATACGCAGTATTTT	CSADRDRSTDTQYF
.	TRBJ1-3	TRBV20-1	many	TGCAGTGCTAGAGAGGCGCAATGGGGAAACACCATATATTTT	CSAREAQWGNTIYF
.	TRBJ2-1	TRBV12-3/TRBV12-4	many	TGTGCCAGCAGTTTAGCAGGGGCTTCCTACAATGAGCAGTTCTTC	CASSLAGASYNEQFF
TRBD1	TRBJ1-2	TRBV12-3/TRBV12-4	few	TGTGCCAGCAGTTATTCTTCGACAGGGCTCCTAGGCGGGGGCTACACCTTC	CASSYSSTGLLGGGYTF
.	TRBJ2-7	TRBV29-1	.	TGCAGCGCAACCCCGGGAGTTCGCTCCTACGAGCAGTACTTC	CSATPGVRSYEQYF
.	TRBJ1-6	TRBV4-3	many	TGCGCCAGCAGCCAAGATAGCGGGCTAAATTCACCCCTCCACTTT	CASSQDSGLNSPLHF
.	TRBJ2-3	TRBV7-3	many	TGTGCCAGCAGCCGAACCGGGGTGATAACAGATACGCAGTATTTT	CASSRTGVITDTQYF
TRBD1	TRBJ2-2	TRBV12-3/TRBV12-4	many	TGTGCCAGCAGTCCATGGGACAGGGTTGGTGGGGAGCTGTTTTTT	CASSPWDRVGGELFF
.	TRBJ1-4	TRBV20-1	many	TGCAGTGCTAGTGAGGTTTATGAAAAACTGTTTTTT	CSASEVYEKLFF
.	TRBJ2-3	TRBV11-2	few	TGTGCCAGCAGCTTAGGTCTGCCGGGGCGCATAGATACGCAGTATTTT	CASSLGLPGRIDTQYF
TRBD2	TRBJ2-1	TRBV6-2/TRBV6-3	few	TGTGCCAGCAGTTACTTGATCGGGAGGGCAGCTGAGCAGTTCTTC	CASSYLIGRAAEQFF
.	TRBJ2-1	TRBV6-5	few	TGTGCCAGCAGTTACTACAGGGACTACAATGAGCAGTTCTTC	CASSYYRDYNEQFF
TRBD1	TRBJ2-1	TRBV5-4	many	TGTGCCAGCAGCTCCCCGGGACAGGGCAGTGAGCAGTTCTTC	CASSSPGQGSEQFF
.	TRBJ2-5	TRBV10-3	.	TGTGCCATCAGTGAACAGGACCAAGAGACCCAGTACTTC	CAISEQDQETQYF
.	TRBJ2-1	TRBV24-1	.	TGTGCCACCAGTGATTGGATGGATGAGCAGTTCTTC	CATSDWMDEQFF
.	TRBJ2-2	TRBV28	.	TGTGCCAGCAGTTCACTCTTGACGGGGTGGGAGCCGAACACCGGGGAGCTGTTTTTT	CASSSLLTGWEPNTGELFF
.	TRBJ1-6	TRBV7-9	.	TGTGCCAGCAGCTGGGCAGGGACAAATTCACCCCTCCACTTT	CASSWAGTNSPLHF
.	TRBJ2-1	TRBV6-6	few	TGTGCCAGCAGCCGTGGGAGCTCCAATGAGCAGTTCTTC	CASSRGSSNEQFF
.	TRBJ2-7	TRBV12-3/TRBV12-4	many	TGTGCCAGCAGTCCTCCGGGACGGTCTCGTGAGCAGTACTTC	CASSPPGRSREQYF
.	TRBJ2-3	TRBV5-1	.	TGCGCCAGCAGCTTGGGGAGAAGCCGTCCCACAGATACGCAGTATTTT	CASSLGRSRPTDTQYF
.	TRBJ2-5	TRBV2	.	TGTGCCAGCAGTGAGGGCACCCGCGTCGCCCAGTACTTC	CASSEGTRVAQYF
TRBD2	TRBJ2-7	TRBV7-8	few	TGTGCCAGCAGCCCGTGGGAGGCGGGAGTACCCGAGCAGTACTTC	CASSPWEAGVPEQYF
.	TRBJ1-1	TRBV4-3	.	TGCGCCAGCAGCCAAAGGGTTGGAGGAAACACTGAAGCTTTCTTT	CASSQRVGGNTEAFF
.	TRBJ2-1	TRBV6-1	few	TGTGCCAGCAGCATCAACACCCAACTTGTCGTCGGAGAGCAGTTCTTC	CASSINTQLVVGEQFF
.	TRBJ2-1	TRBV7-3	.	TGTGCCAGCAGCTTACGGGGCTACGGCTCCTACAATGAGCAGTTCTTC	CASSLRGYGSYNEQFF
.	TRBJ1-4	TRBV6-5	many	TGTGCCAGCAGTTACTCGGCAGGGTGGGAAAAACTGTTTTTT	CASSYSAGWEKLFF
TRBD2	TRBJ2-1	TRBV24-1	.	TGTGCCACCAGTGATCCCACCGGGACTAAACACAATGAGCAGTTCTTC	CATSDPTGTKHNEQFF
.	TRBJ2-7	TRBV12-3/TRBV12-4	few	TGTGCCAGCAGTTTGGCACAGCAATTGGAGCAGTACTTC	CASSLAQQLEQYF
.	TRBJ2-7	TRBV28	.	TGTGCCAGCAGTTTGACCAGGCAGGACGACGAGCAGTACTTC	CASSLTRQDDEQYF
TRBD2	TRBJ2-1	TRBV6-2/TRBV6-3	.	TGTGCCAGCAGGACGGCGGGGGGGCAGTTCTTC	CASRTAGGQFF
TRBD1	TRBJ1-1	TRBV7-9	few	TGTGCCAGCAGCTTAGAGACAGGGAGAACTGAAGCTTTCTTT	CASSLETGRTEAFF
.	TRBJ1-1	TRBV29-1	.	TGCAGCACGGGCCTTAGGTCTGAAGCTTTCTTT	CSTGLRSEAFF
.	TRBJ1-1	TRBV20-1	many	TGCAGTGCTAGGGGACGGCTGAACACTGAAGCTTTCTTT	CSARGRLNTEAFF
.	TRBJ1-1	TRBV6-4	.	TGTGCCAGCAGTGACGGGCCGGCCACTGAAGCTTTCTTT	CASSDGPATEAFF
.	TRBJ2-6	TRBV7-2	few	TGTGCCAGCAGCTTACTCCCCGGGATCTCTGGGGCCAACGTCCTGACTTTC	CASSLLPGISGANVLTF
TRBD2	TRBJ2-1	TRBV12-3/TRBV12-4	.	TGTGCCAGCAGTTTGGGGCGGGGGATAGGAAATGAGCAGTTCTTC	CASSLGRGIGNEQFF
.	TRBJ2-1	TRBV7-8	few	TGTGCCAGCAGCTTAGTGGGAAGGGGTAGGAATGAGCAGTTCTTC	CASSLVGRGRNEQFF
TRBD2	TRBJ2-7	TRBV6-8	.	TGTGGCAGCAGCTTCTTCAGGTCTAGCGGGGGGGCCTTTTTAGGAGAGCAGTACTTC	CGSSFFRSSGGAFLGEQYF
.	TRBJ2-7	TRBV29-1	.	TGCAGGGTAAGGTCTAGCTACGAGCAGTACTTC	CRVRSSYEQYF
TRBD1	TRBJ2-1	TRBV29-1	.	TGCAGCGTTGTCGCGGGACAGGGAGTTGAGCAGTTCTTC	CSVVAGQGVEQFF
.	TRBJ2-1	TRBV7-9	few	TGTGCCAGTGATGTGTTGGACGGCTACAATGAGCAGTTCTTC	CASDVLDGYNEQFF
TRBD2	TRBJ2-3	TRBV12-3/TRBV12-4	.	TGTACCAGCTGTTTAGCGTCCTGGGGGGGGTGGTCTTCAGATACGCAGTATTTT	CTSCLASWGGWSSDTQYF
TRBD2	TRBJ2-1	TRBV12-3/TRBV12-4	many	TGTGCCAGCAGTCCTAGCGGGGGGATCTACAATGAGCAGTTCTTC	CASSPSGGIYNEQFF
TRBD1	TRBJ2-2	TRBV9	.	TGTGCCAGCACCCCTGCGGGACAGGGTTACACCGGGGAGCTGTTTTTT	CASTPAGQGYTGELFF
TRBD2	TRBJ2-5	TRBV12-3/TRBV12-4	few	TGTGCCAGCAGTTTGCCTAGCGGGCTCCAAGAGACCCAGTACTTC	CASSLPSGLQETQYF
TRBD1	TRBJ2-7	TRBV3-1	.	TGTGCCAGCAGCCAAGAATGGACAGGGAACTACGAGCAGTACTTC	CASSQEWTGNYEQYF
.	TRBJ2-1	TRBV20-1	many	TGCAGTGCTAGAGTTGGTTACAATGAGCAGTTCTTC	CSARVGYNEQFF
.	TRBJ2-3	TRBV6-5	many	TGTGCCAGCAGTTACTCGATTTCCGCCCCGAGCGACGCAGATACGCAGTATTTT	CASSYSISAPSDADTQYF
TRBD1	TRBJ2-1	TRBV7-2	.	TGTGCCAGCACCTTAAGACAGGGGAGAGTGGGGGAGCAGTTCTTC	CASTLRQGRVGEQFF
.	TRBJ2-2	TRBV28	many	TGTGCCAGCAGCCCCAGGTCCACCGGGGAGCTGTTTTTT	CASSPRSTGELFF
.	TRBJ2-7	TRBV20-1	.	TGCAGTGCTAGGCGGGAAGAGCAGTACTTC	CSARREEQYF
.	TRBJ1-1	TRBV24-1	.	TGTGCCACCAGTGATTTGTGGGGGAAAGAAGCTTTCTTT	CATSDLWGKEAFF
.	TRBJ2-2	TRBV6-4	.	TGTGCCAGCAGTGACTACGGGGCCGGGGAGCTGTTTTTT	CASSDYGAGELFF
.	TRBJ2-5	TRBV29-1	few	TGCAGCGTTGAAAAAGGGAGTGGAGGCGAGACCCAGTACTTC	CSVEKGSGGETQYF